Included here is one T cell receptor beta chain sequence, with context. What it recognizes is unknown. The sample belongs to a study of cytomegalovirus exposure and HLA in healthy donors. The wider study: About 80 million unique TCRs from HLA-typed donors were held in an early data release. General study results and limits: Earlier analysis looked at TCR beta V segments, and most were productive about 87% or about 30% of the time.

The primer mix had 60 Vbeta and 13 Jbeta primers. Authors' data handling: Per a later analysis, the number of unique TCR beta chains was around 80 million, of which 9 million to 14 million were shared. Measured with immunoSEQ multiplex PCR; TCRdb has only the in-frame clones, and not every one. For V, J and clone size, that table is used; D and trimming come from the DNA. In the table there are around 220,000 clones, 60% to 85% of which are singletons. The specimen sequenced was PBMCs. This receptor was obtained from a middle-aged man in good health and CMV-seronegative.

The CDR3 bases are TGTGCCAGCAGCAGCGAAAGGGGCAATGAGCAGTTCTTC. Residues: CASSSERGNEQFF. The V and J genes are TRBV7-2 and TRBJ2-1, with D possibly matching TRBD1 (5 bases). This CDR3 is built from 13 residues. Per the germline V gene, CDR1 is SGHTA and CDR2 is FQGNSA. V was clipped by 5 bases and J by 6 bases, with 11 bases between them.